This entry lists 21 T cell receptor beta chains sequenced from one sample in a study of long-term antiretroviral therapy in people with HIV. With survey level as its setting, the immunoSEQ assay was v3.0. Method: immunoSEQ multiplex PCR; TCRdb's copy keeps in-frame clones and lacks some. The sample consists of over 20,000 clones, around 84% of them appearing once. The source material was unsorted PBMCs, sampled 0.1 years before starting antiretroviral therapy. Every receptor here comes from a man between 18 and 29 years old with HIV.

This clone was recorded a few times. The V call is TRBV19, the J call TRBJ2-2; D is possibly TRBD1 (6 bases). The V end was cut by 5 bases, the J end by 6 bases, with 22 bases between. The CDR3 runs to 17 residues. Germline V gene data show CDR1 as LNHDA and CDR2 as SQIVND (reference sequence). The CDR3 protein is CASSPDRRGLPAGELFF. The CDR3 region has the DNA TGTGCCAGTAGTCCAGACCGAAGGGGGTTACCTGCCGGGGAGCTGTTTTTT.

The chain recombines TRBV30 with TRBJ1-5; D not resolved. CDR1 is GTSNPN, CDR2 SVGIG, per germline (reference sequence). Trimming left V 0 bases short and J 1 base short, with 4 bases between. CDR3 size: 13 residues. The CDR3 region is CAWSVQSNQPQHF. CDR3 coding DNA: TGTGCCTGGAGTGTACAAAGCAATCAGCCCCAGCATTTT.

This clone was counted only a few times. The V call is TRBV2, the J call TRBJ1-2; 11 bases are shared with TRBD1. There are 15 residues in the CDR3. Germline loops: CDR1 SNHLY, CDR2 FYNNEI. Trimming took 1 base from V and 6 from J; bases not matched to a gene: 4. In nucleotides, the CDR3 is TGTGCCAGCAGTGAAGGAGGACAGGGGGCGGATGGCTACACCTTC. The encoded protein is CASSEGGQGADGYTF.

This chain links TRBV5-6 with TRBJ2-3; 7 bases are shared with TRBD2. V lost 1 base, J lost 1 base, and 6 bases stayed unmatched. The CDR3 loop spans 16 amino acids. From germline, CDR1 is SGHDT and CDR2 YYEEEE. The CDR3 sequence is CASSLKSGAGTDTQYF. The DNA of the CDR3 is TGTGCCAGCAGCTTGAAGAGCGGGGCCGGCACAGATACGCAGTATTTT.

This chain uses TRBV6-4 with TRBJ2-1; D gene uncertain. The germline gives CDR1 MRHNA, CDR2 SNTAGT. This CDR3 has 13 residues. The ends were cut back, 0 bases at V and 12 bases at J, with 12 bases in the middle. CDR3 nucleotides: TGTGCCAGCAGTGACTCTGAAAGGGATCCGCAGTTCTTC. It yields the protein CASSDSERDPQFF.

This clone turned up a few times. As DNA, the CDR3 is TGTGCCTGGAGTATGGTAACAGGGGGAACTCAGCCCCAGCATTTT. Translated, it gives CAWSMVTGGTQPQHF. The chain uses TRBV30 and TRBJ1-5; 8 bases match TRBD1. V was pared by 2 bases and J by 6 bases, with 9 bases of the junction left unmatched. The V gene's germline CDR1 is GTSNPN and CDR2 SVGIG (reference sequence). This CDR3 is built from 15 residues.

This chain joins TRBV5-5 and TRBJ2-7; 7 nucleotides align to TRBD1. V dropped 4 bases and J dropped 1; count of bases not matched to a gene: 2. CDR3 length: 13 amino acids. Looked up from germline, CDR1 is SGHKS and CDR2 is YYEKEE (reference sequence). The CDR3 region has the DNA TGTGCCAGCAGCCTGACAGGGTCCTACGAGCAGTACTTC. It is translated as CASSLTGSYEQYF.

The V gene is TRBV9, the J gene TRBJ2-5; 9 nucleotides agree with TRBD2. V dropped 0 bases and J dropped 4; count of bases not matched to a gene: 7. The CDR3 spans 16 residues. Germline V lookup: CDR1 SGDLS, CDR2 YYNGEE. In DNA, the CDR3 is TGTGCCAGCAGCGTAGGAGGCGGGGGGGCCTTAGAGACCCAGTACTTC. Amino acid sequence: CASSVGGGGALETQYF.

This chain connects TRBV28 to TRBJ2-1; 12 bases match TRBD2. With 6 bases clipped from V and 7 bases from J, the junction kept 13 bases outside the gene matches. The CDR3 has 17 residues. CDR1 and CDR2 from the germline V gene are MDHEN and SYDVKM. The CDR3 DNA reads TGTGCCAGCAGCCCCTATATCCTAGCGGGGGGGGAGAATGAGCAGTTCTTC. Translating gives CASSPYILAGGENEQFF. The full variable domain, with the rest looked up from reference TRBV28 and TRBJ2-1, is DVKVTQSSRYLVKRTGEKVFLECVQDMDHENMFWYRQDPGLGLRLIYFSYDVKMKEKGDIPEGYSVSREKKERFSLILESASTNQTSMYLCASSPYILAGGENEQFFGPGTRLTVL.

This chain joins TRBV19 and TRBJ1-1, with 9 nucleotides matching TRBD1. Germline CDR1 is LNHDA and CDR2 is SQIVND (reference sequence). The ends lost 6 bases at V and 0 bases at J; junction bases unmatched: 17. CDR3 length equals 19 residues. CDR3 in amino acids: CASSTGTGRGREVNTEAFF. For the CDR3, the DNA is TGTGCCAGTAGCACGGGGACAGGGCGTGGTCGGGAGGTGAACACTGAAGCTTTCTTT.

The chain employs TRBV6-1 and TRBJ2-7; 12 nucleotides align to TRBD2. The CDR3 runs to 15 residues. Germline V CDR1 and CDR2: MNHNS, SASEGT. V gave up 6 bases and J gave up 3 bases; unmatched junction bases: 6. CDR3 coding DNA: TGTGCCAGCAGAAACCTAGCGGGGGGGCACTACGAGCAGTACTTC. Encoded protein: CASRNLAGGHYEQYF.

The V and J genes are TRBV27 and TRBJ2-2, with 8 bases aligning to TRBD1. Germline CDR1 reads MNHEY; CDR2 reads SMNVEV (reference sequence). V gave up 3 bases and J gave up 3 bases; unmatched junction bases: 6. This CDR3 comprises 16 residues. The CDR3 spells CASSLFQGADTGELFF. Written as DNA, the CDR3 is TGTGCCAGCAGTTTGTTCCAGGGGGCAGACACCGGGGAGCTGTTTTTT.

The chain links TRBV14 to TRBJ2-7, with D unclear. Germline values: CDR1 SGHDN, CDR2 FVKESK. The CDR3 runs 15 residues. Trimming removed 0 bases from V and 2 bases from J, with 11 bases in between. This chain's CDR3 is CASSQEKWKAYEQYF. CDR3 bases: TGTGCCAGCAGCCAAGAGAAGTGGAAGGCCTACGAGCAGTACTTC.

The chain recombines TRBV27 with TRBJ1-5; the match to TRBD1 covers 9 bases. CDR1 MNHEY and CDR2 SMNVEV come from the germline V gene (reference sequence). After removal of 5 bases from V and 7 bases from J, the junction contained 6 bases not matched to a gene. The CDR3 extends over 14 amino acids. The CDR3 loop reads CASSATGGGQPQHF. DNA for the CDR3: TGTGCCAGCAGTGCGACAGGGGGTGGACAGCCCCAGCATTTT.

The chain couples TRBV4-3 to TRBJ2-2, with D tentatively TRBD2 (6 bases). Trimming stripped 4 bases from V and 1 base from J, with 16 bases between. Germline V CDR1 and CDR2: LGHNA, YSLEER. The CDR3 runs to 17 residues. The CDR3 reads CASSPQEGSENTGELFF. The DNA of the CDR3 is TGCGCCAGCAGCCCACAGGAGGGTAGCGAGAACACCGGGGAGCTGTTTTTT.

The V call is TRBV6-4, the J call TRBJ2-3; TRBD1 matches 11 bases. Germline V gene lookup returns CDR1 MRHNA and CDR2 SNTAGT. This CDR3 has 15 amino acids. V was clipped by 2 bases and J by 4 bases; unmatched bases: 2. CDR3 protein: CASSDGTGGSDTQYF. CDR3 coding DNA: TGTGCCAGCAGTGACGGGACAGGGGGTTCAGATACGCAGTATTTT.

The chain joins TRBV7-8 to TRBJ2-2, with unresolved D. Trimming shortened V by 5 bases and J by 5 bases, and 6 bases separated the two germline ends. The CDR3 runs 12 residues. The germline CDR1 and CDR2 sequences are SGHVS and FQNEAQ. This CDR3 reads CASSPTTGELFF. CDR3 coding DNA: TGTGCCAGCAGCCCCACTACCGGGGAGCTGTTTTTT.

The rearrangement uses TRBV2 and TRBJ1-1; 8 bases fit TRBD1. There are 13 residues in the CDR3. Germline values: CDR1 SNHLY, CDR2 FYNNEI. V gave up 10 bases and J gave up 3 bases; unmatched junction bases: 7. CDR3 bases: TGTGCCAACCGGACAGGGTGGGACACTGAAGCTTTCTTT. Its translation is CANRTGWDTEAFF.

This clone was detected only once. J is TRBJ2-1 and V is TRBV27; tentative D call: TRBD1 (6 bases). The CDR3 is made up of 16 amino acids. The V and J ends lost 5 bases and 1 base respectively, with 15 bases between them. Germline V gene sequence: CDR1 MNHEY, CDR2 SMNVEV (reference sequence). CDR3: CASSPLTGWSYNEQFF. For the CDR3, the DNA is TGTGCCAGCAGTCCTCTAACAGGGTGGTCCTACAATGAGCAGTTCTTC.

The chain carries TRBV30 and TRBJ2-5; D ambiguous. This CDR3 region has 11 residues. Per the germline V gene, CDR1 is GTSNPN and CDR2 is SVGIG (reference sequence). Trimming took 1 base from V and 4 from J, leaving 4 bases between them. The CDR3 is CAWSDTETQYF. The CDR3 DNA reads TGTGCCTGGAGTGATACAGAGACCCAGTACTTC.

The chain uses TRBV30 and TRBJ2-7, with D perhaps TRBD1 (6 bases). In germline, CDR1 is GTSNPN, CDR2 SVGIG (reference sequence). Between the trimmed V and J ends, which lost 0 bases and 4 bases, there was a span of 16 bases. This CDR3 is built from 15 residues. CDR3 in DNA: TGTGCCTGGAGTGTAGGTACAGGGAAATTTTACGAGCAGTACTTC. Protein: CAWSVGTGKFYEQYF. Drawing the rest from reference TRBV30 and TRBJ2-7, the complete variable domain is SQTIHQWPATLVQPVGSPLSLECTVEGTSNPNLYWYRQAAGRGLQLLFYSVGIGQISSEVPQNLSASRPQDRQFILSSKKLLLSDSGFYLCAWSVGTGKFYEQYFGPGTRLTVT.